What follows describes a single T cell receptor (beta chain). The data were obtained in a study of cytomegalovirus exposure and HLA in healthy donors. Primers included in the PCR were 60 Vbeta and 13 Jbeta primers. Sequencing was performed with immunoSEQ multiplex PCR; in TCRdb, only in-frame clones are kept and a portion is missing. This sample yields around 150,000 clones, of which about four fifths are seen a single time; about 4.4% belongs to the top ten. The CDR3 has 14 amino acids. Per germline, CDR1 SEHNR and CDR2 FQNEAQ (reference sequence). V lost 4 bases to trimming and J lost 5 bases; unmatched junction nucleotides: 4.

The chain combines TRBV7-9 with TRBJ1-1, with TRBD1 identical over 10 bases. The clonotype comes from a man aged 25-45 years in good health. Sequenced: PBMCs. The DNA for the CDR3 is TGTGCCAGCAGCTCGACAGGGGGCAAGACTGAAGCTTTCTTT. Its translation is CASSSTGGKTEAFF. The whole variable domain, remainder taken from reference TRBV7-9 and TRBJ1-1, is DTGVSQNPRHKITKRGQNVTFRCDPISEHNRLYWYRQTLGQGPEFLTYFQNEAQLEKSRLLSDRFSAERPKGSFSTLEIQRTEQGDSAMYLCASSSTGGKTEAFFGQGTRLTVV.